One and the same sample provided the 22 T cell receptor beta chains below, sequenced in a study of T cell changes during pregnancy in multiple sclerosis. Here immunoSEQ multiplex PCR was the method, and the copy in TCRdb shows in-frame clones only, minus some. The sample lists almost 20,000 clones; approximately 90% were seen once. The material sequenced was CD8+ T cells from peripheral blood mononuclear cells, taken in the third trimester of pregnancy. The receptor source for this set is a female donor in good health, enrolled as a control in a pregnancy study.

The V call is TRBV25-1, the J call TRBJ1-2; D uncertain. This CDR3 spans 14 amino acids. Germline CDR1 MGHDK, CDR2 SYGVNS. The germline V and J ends were trimmed by 3 bases and 4 bases, with 12 bases remaining between them. The CDR3 here is CASSEGGWGYGYTF. Here the CDR3 DNA reads TGTGCCAGCAGTGAGGGAGGGTGGGGCTATGGCTACACCTTC.

The chain recombines TRBV28 with TRBJ2-3; D possibly corresponds to TRBD2 (5 bases). This CDR3 has 16 residues. Germline CDR1 and CDR2: MDHEN and SYDVKM. V was clipped by 5 bases and J by 0 bases, with 15 bases between them. The chain's CDR3 is CASSPLGAASTDTQYF. CDR3 in DNA: TGTGCCAGCAGTCCCCTGGGAGCGGCTAGCACAGATACGCAGTATTTT.

This chain uses TRBV19 with TRBJ2-3; D might be TRBD1 (6 bases). Germline assignment: CDR1 LNHDA and CDR2 SQIVND (reference sequence). The CDR3 sequence is 15 residues long. The germline V and J ends were trimmed by 4 bases and 4 bases, with 15 bases remaining between them. CDR3 DNA: TGTGCCAGTAGTAACAGGGATGCCGCCCCAGATACGCAGTATTTT. Translating gives CASSNRDAAPDTQYF.

This clone appeared a single time. The chain uses TRBV4-1 and TRBJ2-7; D perhaps matches TRBD1 (5 bases). The germline V gene encodes CDR1 MGHRA and CDR2 YSYEKL. The CDR3 totals 15 residues. The V and J ends lost 4 bases and 4 bases respectively, with 17 bases between them. The CDR3 DNA sequence: TGCGCCAGCAGCCTTTCACAGGCCAGTTATTACGAGCAGTACTTC. Its protein product is CASSLSQASYYEQYF.

The V call is TRBV4-3, the J call TRBJ2-1, with TRBD1 identical over 7 bases. There are 15 residues in the CDR3. Germline CDR1 is LGHNA and CDR2 is YSLEER. Trimming removed 3 bases from V and 3 bases from J; junction bases left unmatched: 5. CDR3 loop: CASSQRQGIYNEQFF. CDR3 DNA sequence: TGCGCCAGCAGCCAGCGACAGGGAATCTACAATGAGCAGTTCTTC.

Of note for this clone: Additional DNA sequences in this sample encode the identical CDR3. The chain recombines TRBV7-2 with TRBJ2-7, with a weak D call TRBD2 (6 bases). The CDR3 is 12 residues long. Trimming pared 2 bases from V and 4 bases from J, leaving 6 bases between. Germline-derived CDR1 and CDR2 are SGHTA and FQGNSA. The CDR3 nucleotides are TGTGCCAGCAGCTTAAGCGGGTACGAGCAGTACTTC. This codes for CASSLSGYEQYF.

This chain connects TRBV5-4 to TRBJ1-1; no clear D gene. Germline CDR1 is SGHNT and CDR2 is YYREEE (reference sequence). The V and J ends lost 4 bases and 3 bases respectively, with 13 bases between them. The CDR3 consists of 14 residues. This CDR3 reads CASSPTTGDTEAFF. In DNA, the CDR3 is TGTGCCAGCAGCCCTACCACTGGAGACACTGAAGCTTTCTTT.

This clone appeared a single time. The gene calls are TRBV5-1 and TRBJ2-5, with a tentative D call TRBD1 (6 bases). The closer fit of TRBJ2-7 to the DNA end suggests the J call may be wrong. The CDR3 sequence is 14 residues long. Germline values: CDR1 SGHRS, CDR2 YFSETQ. The CDR3 region is CASSFRTAIYEQYF. CDR3 in DNA: TGCGCCAGCAGCTTTAGGACAGCGATCTACGAGCAGTACTTC.

This chain uses TRBV27 with TRBJ1-2; 7 positions match TRBD1. This CDR3 spans 14 amino acids. Germline values: CDR1 MNHEY, CDR2 SMNVEV (reference sequence). V shed 5 bases and J 0 bases; nucleotides not matched to a gene: 3. CDR3 bases: TGTGCCAGCAGTCCAGGGGGAGCTAACTATGGCTACACCTTC. Translating gives CASSPGGANYGYTF.

V is TRBV4-2 and J is TRBJ2-1; D remains ambiguous. CDR3 length equals 16 residues. The germline V gene encodes CDR1 LGHNA and CDR2 YNFKEQ. With 0 bases removed from V and 0 bases from J, the gap between germline ends came to 9 bases. The CDR3 sequence is CASSQERTFSYNEQFF. The CDR3 coding sequence is TGTGCCAGCAGCCAAGAGAGAACTTTCTCCTACAATGAGCAGTTCTTC.

The chain couples TRBV7-2 to TRBJ1-5; 7 nucleotides match TRBD1. Looked up from germline, CDR1 is SGHTA and CDR2 is FQGNSA. The CDR3 is 14 amino acids. After removal of 5 bases from V and 7 bases from J, the junction contained 8 bases not matched to a gene. The CDR3 sequence: CASSPRQGGQPQHF. CDR3 bases: TGTGCCAGCAGCCCCCGACAGGGAGGCCAGCCCCAGCATTTT.

V is TRBV4-2 and J is TRBJ2-7; TRBD2 agrees at 9 bases. V was clipped by 0 bases and J by 0 bases; unmatched bases: 0. Germline CDR1 is LGHNA and CDR2 is YNFKEQ. The CDR3 runs to 15 residues. Here the CDR3 reads CASSQEAGGSYEQYF. In DNA form, the CDR3 reads TGTGCCAGCAGCCAAGAAGCGGGGGGCTCCTACGAGCAGTACTTC.

This clone was recorded once. V and J are TRBV7-6 and TRBJ2-6; D call uncertain. Deletions cut 4 bases from V and 0 bases from J, with 10 bases between. This CDR3 is built from 16 residues. CDR1 is SGHVS and CDR2 is FNYEAQ in the germline V gene. The CDR3 reads CASSSGNPSGANVLTF. The DNA of the CDR3 is TGTGCCAGCAGCTCAGGCAACCCCTCTGGGGCCAACGTCCTGACTTTC.

The V gene is TRBV10-2, the J gene TRBJ2-1; 8 bases match TRBD2. Trimming took 5 bases from V and 0 from J; bases not matched to a gene: 3. This CDR3 is built from 15 residues. Germline V gene lookup returns CDR1 WSHSY and CDR2 SAAADI. The CDR3 sequence is CASSRGGSSYNEQFF. The CDR3, as DNA: TGCGCCAGCAGTCGCGGGGGGTCCTCCTACAATGAGCAGTTCTTC.

The chain uses TRBV7-6 and TRBJ1-2, with 12 bases aligning to TRBD1. The CDR3 covers 16 residues. Trimming removed 3 bases from V and 7 bases from J; junction bases left unmatched: 9. Germline lookup yields CDR1 SGHVS and CDR2 FNYEAQ. The CDR3 nucleotides read TGTGCCAGCAGCTTGTCCGGGACAGGGGGCGCGAGTGGCTACACCTTC. Translation gives CASSLSGTGGASGYTF.

The CDR3 sequence is CASSIQGAELFF. CDR3 DNA: TGTGCCAGCAGCATACAGGGGGCGGAACTGTTTTTT. This chain uses TRBV7-9 with TRBJ1-4; 9 positions match TRBD1. Germline V gives CDR1 SEHNR, CDR2 FQNEAQ (reference sequence). This CDR3 spans 12 amino acids. J lost 12 bases, V lost 5 bases, and 4 bases had no gene match.

J is TRBJ2-3 and V is TRBV7-3; unclear D gene. Germline V gene data show CDR1 as SGHTA and CDR2 as FQGTGA. The CDR3 extends over 15 amino acids. V lost 7 bases, J lost 0 bases, and 14 bases lay in between. CDR3 bases: TGTGCCAGCAACTTTGAACTGGTTAGCACAGATACGCAGTATTTT. Residues: CASNFELVSTDTQYF. The full variable domain, its missing parts supplied by reference TRBV7-3 and TRBJ2-3, is GAGVSQTPSNKVTEKGKYVELRCDPISGHTALYWYRQSLGQGPEFLIYFQGTGAADDSGLPNDRFFAVRPEGSVSTLKIQRTERGDSAVYLCASNFELVSTDTQYFGPGTRLTVL.

The V call is TRBV7-9, the J call TRBJ1-5; no clear D. Between the trimmed V and J ends, which lost 5 bases and 1 base, there was a span of 6 bases. The CDR3 totals 13 residues. CDR1 is SEHNR and CDR2 is FQNEAQ in the germline V gene (reference sequence). CDR3 residues: CASSPGSNQPQHF. The CDR3 DNA follows: TGTGCCAGCAGCCCGGGGAGCAATCAGCCCCAGCATTTT. The variable domain in full, with the rest retrieved from reference TRBV7-9 and TRBJ1-5, is DTGVSQNPRHKITKRGQNVTFRCDPISEHNRLYWYRQTLGQGPEFLTYFQNEAQLEKSRLLSDRFSAERPKGSFSTLEIQRTEQGDSAMYLCASSPGSNQPQHFGDGTRLSIL.

The chain has TRBV5-4 and TRBJ2-7, with 7 bases identical to TRBD2. J lost 3 bases, V lost 6 bases, and 12 bases had no gene match. Germline values: CDR1 SGHNT, CDR2 YYREEE (reference sequence). The CDR3 spans 15 residues. In nucleotides, the CDR3 is TGTGCCAGCAAGCCCCGGGGGGTCCTCAGCTACGAGCAGTACTTC. As protein: CASKPRGVLSYEQYF.

This chain connects TRBV7-9 to TRBJ2-7; possibly TRBD1 for D (7 bases). The length of the CDR3 is 15 residues. CDR1 is SEHNR and CDR2 is FQNEAQ in the germline V gene (reference sequence). The V end lost 5 bases, the J end lost 1 base, and 15 bases lay between the germline ends. CDR3 coding DNA: TGTGCCAGCAGCGGCGGGACAGTCTCTTCCTACGAGCAGTACTTC. Protein product: CASSGGTVSSYEQYF.

This chain uses TRBV7-3 with TRBJ2-1, with 8 bases identical to TRBD1. Germline CDR1 reads SGHTA; CDR2 reads FQGTGA. Trimming at V came to 5 bases and at J to 8 bases, leaving 14 bases not matched to a gene. The CDR3 consists of 16 residues. In DNA form, the CDR3 reads TGTGCCAGCAGCGCCGCCCCGGGACAGGCTTTCGATGAGCAGTTCTTC. This gives the protein CASSAAPGQAFDEQFF.

V is TRBV4-3 and J is TRBJ1-2; 11 bases match TRBD1. V dropped 4 bases and J dropped 1; count of bases not matched to a gene: 2. This CDR3 comprises 15 residues. Germline V gene sequence: CDR1 LGHNA, CDR2 YSLEER. In nucleotides, the CDR3 is TGCGCCAGCAGCCTAGGGACAGGGGGTAACTATGGCTACACCTTC. It specifies CASSLGTGGNYGYTF.